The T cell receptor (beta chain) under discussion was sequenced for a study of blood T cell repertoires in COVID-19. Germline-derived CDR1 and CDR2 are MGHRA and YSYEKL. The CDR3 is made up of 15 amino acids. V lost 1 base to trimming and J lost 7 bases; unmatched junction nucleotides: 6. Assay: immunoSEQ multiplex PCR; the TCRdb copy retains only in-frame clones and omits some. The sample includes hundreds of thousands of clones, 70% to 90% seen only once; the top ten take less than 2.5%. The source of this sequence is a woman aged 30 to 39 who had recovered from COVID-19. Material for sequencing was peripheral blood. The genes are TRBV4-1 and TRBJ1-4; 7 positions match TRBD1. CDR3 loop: CASSQVRGQGEKLFF. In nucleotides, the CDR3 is TGCGCCAGCAGCCAAGTAAGGGGGCAAGGTGAAAAACTGTTTTTT.